A single TCR beta chain is shown here with its context. Data came from immunoSEQ multiplex PCR; TCRdb stores just in-frame clones and leaves some out. The sample has roughly 88,000 clones, roughly nine tenths seen once. The data stem from a study of blood T cell repertoires in COVID-19. V gave up 6 bases and J gave up 4 bases, with 17 bases separating them. The CDR3 covers 15 residues. Per the germline V gene, CDR1 is PRHDT and CDR2 is FYEKMQ (reference sequence). Sequenced: peripheral blood. This chain connects TRBV13 to TRBJ2-3; D is possibly TRBD1 (6 bases). This clonotype was obtained from a woman in her fifties or sixties with COVID-19, enrolled during active disease. CDR3 DNA sequence: TGTGCCAGCAGAACCGATACAGGGTTCTCAGATACGCAGTATTTT. This codes for CASRTDTGFSDTQYF.